In its sample, the clone carrying this T cell receptor (beta chain) was seen many times. Its antigen is unidentified. The sample originates from a study of response to subunit inactivated influenza vaccine. Findings and caveats of the study: Authors suggested each seasonal flu vaccination may recruit only limited numbers of new T cells.

Germline CDR1 and CDR2: SGHRS and YFSETQ. J was trimmed by 2 bases and V by 0 bases; bases with no gene match: 0. The CDR3 runs 14 residues. TCRdb reanalysed the RT-PCR reads using MiXCR and keeps one entry per CDR3 protein. The table includes hundreds of thousands of distinct CDR3 sequences, about 14% detected once. V and J are TRBV5-1 and TRBJ1-2; 8 bases are a match to TRBD1. The clonotype comes from a man aged 45-65 years who received an inactivated influenza vaccine. Sequenced here: PBMCs from blood, sampled 14 to 15 days before vaccination. The CDR3 reads CASSLGDRNYGYTF. In nucleotides, the CDR3 is TGCGCCAGCAGCTTGGGGGACAGGAACTATGGCTACACCTTC.